The 6 T cell receptor beta chains below all came from one sample that was sequenced in a study of monozygotic twins with inflammatory bowel disease (dated by TCRdb to the late 2010s). To prepare the library, 5' RACE was applied. Instrument on record: Illumina HiSeq 2500. TCRdb reprocessed the reads, and each CDR3 protein sequence is entered once, without DNA. This specimen's table enumerates about 150,000 distinct CDR3 sequences. Around 1.2% of the sample comes from the top ten. Sequencing was done on a sample of blood. These receptors were obtained from a human donor with ulcerative colitis or Crohn's disease, or a healthy co-twin of an affected twin (not recorded which).

The chain employs TRBV7-3 and TRBJ2-7; TCRdb selects TRBD2, and the lack of DNA leaves this call unchecked. In germline, CDR1 is SGHTA, CDR2 FQGTGA. The CDR3 loop spans 16 amino acids. This CDR3 is CASSPGSGRPPYEQYF.

This sequence joins TRBV5-1 and TRBJ2-1; no DNA is available, so the TRBD2 call from TCRdb remains unchecked. This CDR3 is 15 amino acids long. The germline V gene encodes CDR1 SGHRS and CDR2 YFSETQ. This CDR3 is CASRRTSGGPWEQFF.

The J gene is TRBJ1-6, the V gene TRBV4-1. The germline V gene has CDR1 MGHRA and CDR2 YSYEKL. This CDR3 is built from 16 residues. CDR3 region: CASSQNPTQPNSPLHF.

The V gene is TRBV5-1, the J gene TRBJ2-1; TCRdb's D call, TRBD1, is unchecked because there is no DNA. The CDR3 has 17 residues. Germline V gene data show CDR1 as SGHRS and CDR2 as YFSETQ. This CDR3 reads CASSSTGTQRLRNEQFF.

The V call is TRBV19, the J call TRBJ2-2; there is no DNA to check the TCRdb D call of TRBD1. Germline CDR1 is LNHDA and CDR2 is SQIVND (reference sequence). The CDR3 is made up of 15 amino acids. The CDR3 protein is CASSGTGLTTGELFF.

The chain has TRBV7-2 and TRBJ2-7; TCRdb's assignment of TRBD2 cannot be checked, as there is no DNA. Germline V CDR1 and CDR2: SGHTA, FQGNSA. CDR3 length: 12 residues. Here the CDR3 reads CASSWAGGEQYF.